This T cell receptor beta chain is drawn from a study of T cell repertoires in cytomegalovirus infection. The wider study: CMV epitopes, recently identified HLA-C-restricted and well-studied HLA-B-restricted, were used.

A remark on this clonotype: No antigen is known for it.

Each CDR3 protein is one row after TCRdb ran MiXCR on the reads. The sample holds approximately 470,000 distinct CDR3 sequences; about 39% are singletons and the top ten take about 39%. The V gene lost 7 bases and the J gene lost 4 bases, with 14 bases spanning the gap. There are 14 residues in the CDR3. The V gene's germline CDR1 is SNHLY and CDR2 FYNNEI. The sequence was collected from a human donor in good health (CMV status not recorded). Some clones in this sample may be carry-over from other donors' samples. Here the sequenced sample was cultured PBMCs, taken from culture after CMV antigen stimulation. The chain has TRBV2 and TRBJ1-5; perhaps TRBD1 as D (5 bases). The CDR3 is CASTARGGNQPQHF. CDR3 nucleotides: TGTGCCAGCACAGCCCGGGGGGGTAATCAGCCCCAGCATTTT.